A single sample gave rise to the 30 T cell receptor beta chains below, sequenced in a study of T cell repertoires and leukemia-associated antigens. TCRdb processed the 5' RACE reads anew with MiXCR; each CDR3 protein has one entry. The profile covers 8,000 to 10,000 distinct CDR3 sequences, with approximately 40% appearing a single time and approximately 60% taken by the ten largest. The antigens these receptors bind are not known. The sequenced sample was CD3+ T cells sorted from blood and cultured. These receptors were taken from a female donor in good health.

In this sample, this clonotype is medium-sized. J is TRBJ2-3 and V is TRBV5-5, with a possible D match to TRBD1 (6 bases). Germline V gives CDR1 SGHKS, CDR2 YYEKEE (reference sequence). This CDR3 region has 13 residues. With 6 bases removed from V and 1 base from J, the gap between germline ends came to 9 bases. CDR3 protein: CASTPGGTDTQYF. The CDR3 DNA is TGTGCCAGCACCCCAGGGGGCACAGATACGCAGTATTTT.

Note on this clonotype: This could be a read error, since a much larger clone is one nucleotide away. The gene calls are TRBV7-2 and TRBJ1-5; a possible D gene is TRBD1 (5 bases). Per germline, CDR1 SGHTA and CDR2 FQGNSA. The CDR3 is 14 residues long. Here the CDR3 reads CAGSKGIVDQPQHF. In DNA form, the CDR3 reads TGTGCCGGCAGCAAGGGGATAGTAGATCAGCCCCAGCATTTT.

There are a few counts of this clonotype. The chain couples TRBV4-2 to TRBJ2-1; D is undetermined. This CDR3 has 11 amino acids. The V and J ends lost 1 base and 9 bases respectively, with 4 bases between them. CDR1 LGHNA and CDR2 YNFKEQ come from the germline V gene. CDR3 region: CASSQGGEQFF. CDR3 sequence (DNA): TGTGCCAGCAGCCAAGGGGGTGAGCAGTTCTTC.

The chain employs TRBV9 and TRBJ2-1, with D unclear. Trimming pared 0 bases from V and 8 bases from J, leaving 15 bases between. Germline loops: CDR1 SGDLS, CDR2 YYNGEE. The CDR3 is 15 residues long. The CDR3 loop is CASSVEGSSVDEQFF. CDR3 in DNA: TGTGCCAGCAGCGTAGAAGGTTCTAGTGTCGATGAGCAGTTCTTC. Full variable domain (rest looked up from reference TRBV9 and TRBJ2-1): DSGVTQTPKHLITATGQRVTLRCSPRSGDLSVYWYQQSLDQGLQFLIQYYNGEERAKGNILERFSAQQFPDLHSELNLSSLELGDSALYFCASSVEGSSVDEQFFGPGTRLTVL.

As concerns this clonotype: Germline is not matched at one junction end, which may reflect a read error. This CDR3 reads CSARDMYGGVPYNGQFF. The CDR3 DNA is TGCAGTGCTAGAGATATGTACGGCGGAGTACCCTACAATGGGCAGTTCTTC. V and J are TRBV20-1 and TRBJ2-1; no clear D. This CDR3 is 17 amino acids long. The V gene's germline CDR1 is DFQATT and CDR2 SNEGSKA (reference sequence).

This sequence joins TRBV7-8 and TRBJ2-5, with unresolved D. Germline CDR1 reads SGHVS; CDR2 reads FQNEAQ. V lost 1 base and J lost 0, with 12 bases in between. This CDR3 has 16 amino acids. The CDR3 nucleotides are TGTGCCAGCAGCTTAGTGGTTAGCCGTGACCAAGAGACCCAGTACTTC. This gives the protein CASSLVVSRDQETQYF.

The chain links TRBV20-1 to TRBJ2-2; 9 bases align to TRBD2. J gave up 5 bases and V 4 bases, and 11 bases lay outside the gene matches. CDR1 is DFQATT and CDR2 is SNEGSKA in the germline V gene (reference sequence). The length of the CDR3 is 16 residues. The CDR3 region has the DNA TGCAGTGCTAAAAACCCGGGACTAGCAGGGACCGGGGAGCTGTTTTTT. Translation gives CSAKNPGLAGTGELFF.

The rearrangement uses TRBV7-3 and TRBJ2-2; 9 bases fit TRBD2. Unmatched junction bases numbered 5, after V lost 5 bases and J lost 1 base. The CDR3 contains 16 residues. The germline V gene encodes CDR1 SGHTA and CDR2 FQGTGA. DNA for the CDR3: TGTGCCAGCAGCCCCGGGACTAGCAAGAACACCGGGGAGCTGTTTTTT. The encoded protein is CASSPGTSKNTGELFF.

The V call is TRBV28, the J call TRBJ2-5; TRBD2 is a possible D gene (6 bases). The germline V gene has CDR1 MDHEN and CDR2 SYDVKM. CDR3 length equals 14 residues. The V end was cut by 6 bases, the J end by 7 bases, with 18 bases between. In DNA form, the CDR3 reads TGTGCCAGCAGCCCCCCGCGGGATAGCGCGACCCAGTACTTC. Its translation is CASSPPRDSATQYF.

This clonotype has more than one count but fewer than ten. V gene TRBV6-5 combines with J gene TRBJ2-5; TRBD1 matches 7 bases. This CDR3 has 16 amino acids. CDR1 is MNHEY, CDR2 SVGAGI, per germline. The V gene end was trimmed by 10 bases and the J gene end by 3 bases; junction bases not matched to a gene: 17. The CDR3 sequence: CATLVPSTGTKETQYF. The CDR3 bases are TGTGCCACTCTCGTCCCGTCGACAGGGACCAAAGAGACCCAGTACTTC.

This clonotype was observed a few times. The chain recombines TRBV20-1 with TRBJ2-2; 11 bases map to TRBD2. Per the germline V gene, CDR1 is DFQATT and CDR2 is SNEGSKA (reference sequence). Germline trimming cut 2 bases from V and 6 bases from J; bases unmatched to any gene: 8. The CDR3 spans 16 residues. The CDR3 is CSARNPLAGDPGELFF. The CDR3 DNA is TGCAGTGCTAGAAACCCACTAGCGGGAGACCCCGGGGAGCTGTTTTTT.

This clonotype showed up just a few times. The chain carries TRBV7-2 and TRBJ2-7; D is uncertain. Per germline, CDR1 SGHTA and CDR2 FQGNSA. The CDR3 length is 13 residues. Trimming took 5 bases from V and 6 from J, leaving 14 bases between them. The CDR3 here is CASSTVGHGEQYF. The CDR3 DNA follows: TGTGCCAGCAGCACCGTTGGCCACGGCGAGCAGTACTTC.

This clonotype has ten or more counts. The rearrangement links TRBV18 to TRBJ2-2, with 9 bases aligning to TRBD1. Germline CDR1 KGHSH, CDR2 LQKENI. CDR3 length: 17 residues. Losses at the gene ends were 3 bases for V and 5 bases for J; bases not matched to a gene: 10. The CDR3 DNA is TGTGCCAGCTCACCGCCCGGGACAGGGAGTATGACCGGGGAGCTGTTTTTT. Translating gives CASSPPGTGSMTGELFF.

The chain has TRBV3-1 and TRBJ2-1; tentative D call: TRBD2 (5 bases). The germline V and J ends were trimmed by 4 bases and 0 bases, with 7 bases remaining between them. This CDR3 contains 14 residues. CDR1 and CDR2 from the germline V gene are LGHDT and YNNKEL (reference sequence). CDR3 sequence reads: CASSPEVSYNEQFF. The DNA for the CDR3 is TGTGCCAGCAGCCCGGAGGTCTCCTACAATGAGCAGTTCTTC.

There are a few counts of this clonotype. The CDR3 DNA follows: TGTGCCAGCAGCTTACAGGGTTTCACCGGGGAGCTGTTTTTT. Protein sequence: CASSLQGFTGELFF. The chain uses TRBV5-5 and TRBJ2-2; D possibly corresponds to TRBD1 (6 bases). CDR1 and CDR2 (germline): SGHKS, YYEKEE (reference sequence). V was shortened by 2 bases and J by 4 bases, with 9 bases between the two germline ends. This CDR3 has 14 residues.

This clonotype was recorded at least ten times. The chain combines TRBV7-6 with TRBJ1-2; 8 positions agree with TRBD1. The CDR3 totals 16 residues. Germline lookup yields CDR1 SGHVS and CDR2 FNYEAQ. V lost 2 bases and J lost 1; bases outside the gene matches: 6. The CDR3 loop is CASSLSAGGNNYGYTF. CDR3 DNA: TGTGCCAGCAGCTTATCTGCAGGGGGCAATAACTATGGCTACACCTTC.

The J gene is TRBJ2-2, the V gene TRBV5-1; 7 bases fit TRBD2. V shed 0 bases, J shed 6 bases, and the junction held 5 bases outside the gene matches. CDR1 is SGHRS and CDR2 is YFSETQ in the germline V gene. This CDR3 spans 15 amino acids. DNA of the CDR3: TGCGCCAGCAGCTTGGTAACTAGCGAGGCCGGGGAGCTGTTTTTT. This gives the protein CASSLVTSEAGELFF.

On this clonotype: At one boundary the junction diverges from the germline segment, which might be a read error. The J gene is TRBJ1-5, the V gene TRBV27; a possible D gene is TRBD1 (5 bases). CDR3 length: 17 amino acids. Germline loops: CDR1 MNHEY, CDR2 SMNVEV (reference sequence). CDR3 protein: CAGSFRGPEYSSQPQHF. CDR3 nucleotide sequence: TGTGCCGGCAGTTTTCGGGGCCCAGAGTATAGCAGTCAGCCCCAGCATTTT.

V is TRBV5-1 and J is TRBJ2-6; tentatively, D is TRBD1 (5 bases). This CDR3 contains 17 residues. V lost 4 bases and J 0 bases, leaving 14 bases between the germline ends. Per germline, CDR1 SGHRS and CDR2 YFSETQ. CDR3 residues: CASSGTGSSSGANVLTF. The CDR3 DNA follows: TGCGCCAGCAGCGGAACAGGATCCAGCTCTGGGGCCAACGTCCTGACTTTC.

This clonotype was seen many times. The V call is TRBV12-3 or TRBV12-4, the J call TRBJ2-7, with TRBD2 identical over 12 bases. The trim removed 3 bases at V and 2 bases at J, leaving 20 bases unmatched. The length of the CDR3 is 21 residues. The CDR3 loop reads CASSFLGLASGRAGEPYEQYF. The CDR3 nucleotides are TGTGCCAGCAGTTTTCTGGGGTTGGCTAGCGGGAGGGCGGGAGAACCCTACGAGCAGTACTTC.

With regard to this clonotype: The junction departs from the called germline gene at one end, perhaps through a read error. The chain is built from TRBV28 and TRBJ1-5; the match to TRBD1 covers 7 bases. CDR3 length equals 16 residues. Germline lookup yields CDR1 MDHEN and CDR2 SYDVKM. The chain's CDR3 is CVSSIPDRDGRQPQHF. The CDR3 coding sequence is TGTGTCAGCAGCATACCCGACAGGGACGGTCGTCAGCCCCAGCATTTT.

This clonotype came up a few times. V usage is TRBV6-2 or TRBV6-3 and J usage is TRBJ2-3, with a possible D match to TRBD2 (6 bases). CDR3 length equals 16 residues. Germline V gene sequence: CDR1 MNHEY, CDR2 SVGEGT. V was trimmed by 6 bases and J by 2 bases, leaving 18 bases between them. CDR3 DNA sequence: TGTGCCAGCAGCCCTTATAGCGGTAGGCCCACAGATACGCAGTATTTT. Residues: CASSPYSGRPTDTQYF.

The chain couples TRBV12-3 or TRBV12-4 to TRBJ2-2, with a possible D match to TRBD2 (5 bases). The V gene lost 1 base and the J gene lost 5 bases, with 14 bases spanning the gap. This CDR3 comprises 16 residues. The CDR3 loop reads CASSLVLREGTGELFF. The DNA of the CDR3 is TGTGCCAGCAGTTTAGTACTCCGTGAGGGAACCGGGGAGCTGTTTTTT.

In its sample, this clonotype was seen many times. DNA of the CDR3: TGTGCCATCAGTGGGCCAAAACAGGAGGCTCTGATGTACGAGCAGTACTTC. Its protein is CAISGPKQEALMYEQYF. J is TRBJ2-7 and V is TRBV10-3; either TRBD1 or TRBD2 may fit D (5 bases each). Between the trimmed V and J ends, which lost 4 bases and 4 bases, there was a span of 23 bases. The CDR3 covers 17 residues. Germline CDR1 is ENHRY and CDR2 is SYGVKD.

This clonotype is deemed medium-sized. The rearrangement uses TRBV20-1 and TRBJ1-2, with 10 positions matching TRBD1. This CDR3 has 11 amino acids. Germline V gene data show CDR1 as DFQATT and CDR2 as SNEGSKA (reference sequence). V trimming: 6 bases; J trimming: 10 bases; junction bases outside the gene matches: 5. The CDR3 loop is CSAGTGVIYTF. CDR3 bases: TGCAGTGCCGGGACAGGGGTTATCTACACCTTC.

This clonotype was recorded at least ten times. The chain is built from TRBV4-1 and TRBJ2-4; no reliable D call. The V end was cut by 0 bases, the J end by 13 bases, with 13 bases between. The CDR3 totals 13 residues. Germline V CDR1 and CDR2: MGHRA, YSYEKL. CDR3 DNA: TGCGCCAGCAGCCAAGATTCACCCGTTACCCAGTACTTC. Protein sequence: CASSQDSPVTQYF.

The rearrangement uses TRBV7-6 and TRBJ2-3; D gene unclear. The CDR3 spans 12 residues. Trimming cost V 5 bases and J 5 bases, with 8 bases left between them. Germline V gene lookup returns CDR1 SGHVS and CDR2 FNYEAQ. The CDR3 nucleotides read TGTGCCAGCAGCGCCCTGCTAGATACGCAGTATTTT. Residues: CASSALLDTQYF.

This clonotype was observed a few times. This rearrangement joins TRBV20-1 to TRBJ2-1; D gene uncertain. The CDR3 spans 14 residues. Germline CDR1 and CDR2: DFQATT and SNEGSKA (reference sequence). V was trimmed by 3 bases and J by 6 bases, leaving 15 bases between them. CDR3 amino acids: CSASGPRVSNEQFF. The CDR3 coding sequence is TGCAGTGCTAGTGGACCACGCGTCTCCAATGAGCAGTTCTTC.

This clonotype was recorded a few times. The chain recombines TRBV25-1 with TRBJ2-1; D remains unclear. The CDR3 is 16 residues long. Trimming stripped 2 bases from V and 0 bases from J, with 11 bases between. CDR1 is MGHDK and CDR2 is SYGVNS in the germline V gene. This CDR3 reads CASSEGVSSSYNEQFF. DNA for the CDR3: TGTGCCAGCAGTGAAGGCGTCTCAAGCTCCTACAATGAGCAGTTCTTC.

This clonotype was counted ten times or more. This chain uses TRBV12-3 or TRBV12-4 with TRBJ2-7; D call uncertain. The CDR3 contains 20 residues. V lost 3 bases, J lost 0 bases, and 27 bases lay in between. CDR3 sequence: CASSFGYSSFWNPSSYEQYF. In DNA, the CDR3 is TGTGCCAGCAGTTTTGGGTATTCATCGTTCTGGAATCCTAGCTCCTACGAGCAGTACTTC.